This TCR beta chain was sequenced for a study of blood T cell repertoires in COVID-19. Overall study: From the United States, Italy and Spain came samples of acute and convalescent COVID-19. T cells, B-cell-depleted T cells, or PBMCs provided the cDNA or gDNA that served as material.

Authors' processing steps: Amplification of reference gene primers provided the estimated nucleated cell counts. Repertoires were generated with immunoSEQ multiplex PCR, while TCRdb's copy carries only in-frame clones and drops some. V, J and clone size are those of that table, while D and trimming were read from the DNA. This sample has about 220,000 clones, with about 80% found just once. Germline assignment: CDR1 GTSNPN and CDR2 SVGIG (reference sequence). The CDR3 covers 15 residues. With V trimmed by 2 bases and J by 7 bases, 4 bases remained unmatched. The chain employs TRBV30 and TRBJ2-3, with TRBD2 matching 15 bases. Sequencing was done on a sample of peripheral blood. The sequence derives from a woman in her thirties who had recovered from COVID-19. CDR3 nucleotide sequence: TGTGCCTGGAGTCCGGGACTAGCGGGAGGAAATACGCAGTATTTT. Translation gives CAWSPGLAGGNTQYF.